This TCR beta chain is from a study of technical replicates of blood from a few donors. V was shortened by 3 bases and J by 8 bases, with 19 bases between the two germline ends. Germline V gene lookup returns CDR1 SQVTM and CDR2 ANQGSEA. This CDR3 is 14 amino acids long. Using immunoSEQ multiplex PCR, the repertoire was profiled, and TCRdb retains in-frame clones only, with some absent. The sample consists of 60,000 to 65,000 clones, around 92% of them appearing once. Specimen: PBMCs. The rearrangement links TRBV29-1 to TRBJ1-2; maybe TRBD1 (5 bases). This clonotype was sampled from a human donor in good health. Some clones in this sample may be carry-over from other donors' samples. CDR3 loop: CSVDFTAGGLGYTF. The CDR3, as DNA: TGCAGCGTTGACTTCACCGCGGGGGGACTAGGCTACACCTTC.